The clone carrying this TCR beta chain has ten or more counts. RNA transcripts provided the source from which TCR beta CDR3 regions were amplified. Using the HTBI primer set, a first-round RT-PCR was run on the TCR CDR3. TCRdb re-called the multiplex PCR reads with MiXCR, one entry per CDR3 protein. The repertoire includes under 300,000 distinct CDR3 sequences, about 20% of them detected once, and around 65% sits in the top ten. This record comes from a study of T cells in Graves' hyperthyroidism and ophthalmopathy. The germline CDR1 and CDR2 sequences are MNHNS and SASEGT. V was pared by 6 bases and J by 4 bases, with 12 bases of the junction left unmatched. This CDR3 spans 17 amino acids. The source of the PBMCs was 10 ml of fresh peripheral blood.

The chain combines TRBV6-1 with TRBJ2-5; TRBD2 matches at 12 bases. The sequenced sample was blood. This TCR was recovered from a man aged 25 to 45 with Graves' ophthalmopathy. The chain's CDR3 is CASSLTSGSLGGETQYF. The CDR3 region has the DNA TGTGCCAGCAGCCTGACTAGCGGGAGTCTCGGCGGAGAGACCCAGTACTTC.